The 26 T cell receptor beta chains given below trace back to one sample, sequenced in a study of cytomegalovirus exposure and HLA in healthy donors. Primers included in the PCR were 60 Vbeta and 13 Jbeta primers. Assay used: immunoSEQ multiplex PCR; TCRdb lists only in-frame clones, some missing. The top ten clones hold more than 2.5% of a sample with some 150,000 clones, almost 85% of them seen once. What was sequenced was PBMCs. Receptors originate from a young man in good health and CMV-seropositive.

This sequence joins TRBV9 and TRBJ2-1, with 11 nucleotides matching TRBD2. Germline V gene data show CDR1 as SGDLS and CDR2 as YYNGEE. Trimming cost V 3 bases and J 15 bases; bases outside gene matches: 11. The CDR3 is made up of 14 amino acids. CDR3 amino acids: CASSATLAGGKRFF. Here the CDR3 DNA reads TGTGCCAGCAGCGCTACTTTAGCGGGAGGGAAACGGTTCTTC. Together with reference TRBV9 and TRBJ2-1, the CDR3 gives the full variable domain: DSGVTQTPKHLITATGQRVTLRCSPRSGDLSVYWYQQSLDQGLQFLIQYYNGEERAKGNILERFSAQQFPDLHSELNLSSLELGDSALYFCASSATLAGGKRFFGPGTRLTVL.

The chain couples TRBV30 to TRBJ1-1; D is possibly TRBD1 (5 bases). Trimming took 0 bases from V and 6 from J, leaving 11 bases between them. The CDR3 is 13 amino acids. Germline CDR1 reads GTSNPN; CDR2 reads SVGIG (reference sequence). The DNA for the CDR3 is TGTGCCTGGAGTGTTCAGGGCAGATCTGAAGCTTTCTTT. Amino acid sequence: CAWSVQGRSEAFF.

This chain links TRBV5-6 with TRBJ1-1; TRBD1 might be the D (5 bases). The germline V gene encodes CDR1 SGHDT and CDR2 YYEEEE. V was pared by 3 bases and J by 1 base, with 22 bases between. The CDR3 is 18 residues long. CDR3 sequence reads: CASSWAPGLRPENTEAFF. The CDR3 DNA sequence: TGTGCCAGCAGCTGGGCGCCAGGGTTACGACCTGAGAACACTGAAGCTTTCTTT.

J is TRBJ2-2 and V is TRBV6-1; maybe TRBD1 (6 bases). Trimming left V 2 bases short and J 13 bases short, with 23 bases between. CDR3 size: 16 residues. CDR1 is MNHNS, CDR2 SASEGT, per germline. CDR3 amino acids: CASSERGTWAAIGLFF. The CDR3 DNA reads TGTGCCAGCAGTGAAAGGGGGACATGGGCCGCCATAGGGCTGTTTTTT.

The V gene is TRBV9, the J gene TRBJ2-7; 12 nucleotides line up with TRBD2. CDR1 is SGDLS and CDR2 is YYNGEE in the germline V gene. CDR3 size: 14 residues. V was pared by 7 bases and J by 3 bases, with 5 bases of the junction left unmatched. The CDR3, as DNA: TGTGCCAGCGGGCGGACTAGCGGGGACTACGAGCAGTACTTC. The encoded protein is CASGRTSGDYEQYF.

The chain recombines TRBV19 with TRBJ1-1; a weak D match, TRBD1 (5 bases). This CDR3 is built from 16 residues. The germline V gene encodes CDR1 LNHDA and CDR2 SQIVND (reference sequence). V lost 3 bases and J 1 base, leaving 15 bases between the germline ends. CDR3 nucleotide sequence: TGTGCCAGTAGTATTCCTTTCCAGGGCGAGAACACTGAAGCTTTCTTT. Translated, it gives CASSIPFQGENTEAFF.

CDR3 residues: CASYGTGGADTEAFF. CDR3 nucleotides: TGTGCCAGCTACGGGACAGGGGGAGCCGACACTGAAGCTTTCTTT. The chain couples TRBV19 to TRBJ1-1; 11 bases agree with TRBD1. With 9 bases clipped from V and 3 bases from J, the junction kept 9 bases outside the gene matches. This CDR3 region has 15 residues. Germline CDR1 LNHDA, CDR2 SQIVND (reference sequence). The variable domain in full, completed from reference TRBV19 and TRBJ1-1, reads DGGITQSPKYLFRKEGQNVTLSCEQNLNHDAMYWYRQDPGQGLRLIYYSQIVNDFQKGDIAEGYSVSREKKESFPLTVTSAQKNPTAFYLCASYGTGGADTEAFFGQGTRLTVV.

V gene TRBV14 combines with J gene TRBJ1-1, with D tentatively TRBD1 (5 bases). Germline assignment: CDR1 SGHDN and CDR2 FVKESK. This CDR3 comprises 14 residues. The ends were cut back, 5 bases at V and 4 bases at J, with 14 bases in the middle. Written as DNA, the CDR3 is TGTGCCAGCAGCTTACAGGCGGGGGTCACTGAAGCTTTCTTT. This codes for CASSLQAGVTEAFF. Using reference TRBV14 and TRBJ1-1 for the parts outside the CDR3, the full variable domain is EAGVTQFPSHSVIEKGQTVTLRCDPISGHDNLYWYRRVMGKEIKFLLHFVKESKQDESGMPNNRFLAERTGGTYSTLKVQPAELEDSGVYFCASSLQAGVTEAFFGQGTRLTVV.

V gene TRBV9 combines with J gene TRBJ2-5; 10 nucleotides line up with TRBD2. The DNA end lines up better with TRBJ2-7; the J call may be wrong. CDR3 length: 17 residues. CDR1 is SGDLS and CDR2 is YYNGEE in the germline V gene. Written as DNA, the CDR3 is TGTGCCAGCAGCCCCACAGGTCGTCTAGCGGGAGTCCGCGAGCAGTACTTC. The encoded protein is CASSPTGRLAGVREQYF.

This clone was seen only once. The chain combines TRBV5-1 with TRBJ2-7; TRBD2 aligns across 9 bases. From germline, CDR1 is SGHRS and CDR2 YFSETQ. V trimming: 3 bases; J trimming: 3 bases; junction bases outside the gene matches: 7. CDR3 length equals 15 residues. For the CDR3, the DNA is TGCGCCAGCAGCTCCGCTAGCGGGACCATCTACGAGCAGTACTTC. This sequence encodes CASSSASGTIYEQYF.

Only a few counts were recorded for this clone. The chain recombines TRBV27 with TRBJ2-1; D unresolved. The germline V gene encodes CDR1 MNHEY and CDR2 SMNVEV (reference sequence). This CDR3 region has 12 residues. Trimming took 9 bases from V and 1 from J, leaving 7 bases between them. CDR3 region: CASALSYNEQFF. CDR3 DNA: TGTGCCAGTGCCCTATCCTACAATGAGCAGTTCTTC.

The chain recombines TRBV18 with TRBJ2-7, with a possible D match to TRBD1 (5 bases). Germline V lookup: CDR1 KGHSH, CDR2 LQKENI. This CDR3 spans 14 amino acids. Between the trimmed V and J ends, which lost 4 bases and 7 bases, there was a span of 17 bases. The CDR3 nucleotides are TGTGCCAGCTCACAGACAGACCTATCTGGGGAGCAGTACTTC. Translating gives CASSQTDLSGEQYF. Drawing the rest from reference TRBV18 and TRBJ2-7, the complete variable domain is NAGVMQNPRHLVRRRGQEARLRCSPMKGHSHVYWYRQLPEEGLKFMVYLQKENIIDESGMPKERFSAEFPKEGPSILRIQQVVRGDSAAYFCASSQTDLSGEQYFGPGTRLTVT.

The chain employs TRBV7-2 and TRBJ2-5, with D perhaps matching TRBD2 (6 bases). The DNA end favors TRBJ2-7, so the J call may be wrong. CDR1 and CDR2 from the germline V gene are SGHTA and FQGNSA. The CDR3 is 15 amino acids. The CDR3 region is CASSLEGLARYEQYF. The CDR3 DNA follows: TGTGCCAGCAGCTTAGAAGGTCTAGCGAGATACGAGCAGTACTTC.

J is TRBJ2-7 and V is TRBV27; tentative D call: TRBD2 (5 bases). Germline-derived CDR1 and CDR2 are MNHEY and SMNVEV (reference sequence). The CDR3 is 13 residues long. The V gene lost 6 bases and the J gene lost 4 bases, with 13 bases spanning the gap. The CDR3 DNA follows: TGTGCCAGCAGCCTGGGGAGTATATACGAGCAGTACTTC. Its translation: CASSLGSIYEQYF.

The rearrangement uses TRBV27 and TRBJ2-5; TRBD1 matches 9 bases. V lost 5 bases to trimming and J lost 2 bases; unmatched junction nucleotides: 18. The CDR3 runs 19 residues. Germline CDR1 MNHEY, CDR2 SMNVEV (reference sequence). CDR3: CASSPSGQGRLGAQETQYF. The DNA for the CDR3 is TGTGCCAGCAGTCCCTCCGGACAGGGGCGTCTGGGGGCTCAAGAGACCCAGTACTTC.

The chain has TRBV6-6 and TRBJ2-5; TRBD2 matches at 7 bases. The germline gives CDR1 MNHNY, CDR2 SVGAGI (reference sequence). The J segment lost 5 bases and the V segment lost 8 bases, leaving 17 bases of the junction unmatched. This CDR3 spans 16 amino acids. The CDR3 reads CASEGTWAGVTETQYF. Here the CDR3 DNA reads TGTGCCAGCGAAGGGACGTGGGCGGGAGTGACGGAGACCCAGTACTTC.

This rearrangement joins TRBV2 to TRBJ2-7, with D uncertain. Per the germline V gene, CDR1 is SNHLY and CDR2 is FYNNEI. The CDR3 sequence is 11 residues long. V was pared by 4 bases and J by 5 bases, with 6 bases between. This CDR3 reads CASSALDEQYF. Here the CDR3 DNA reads TGTGCCAGCAGTGCACTGGACGAGCAGTACTTC.

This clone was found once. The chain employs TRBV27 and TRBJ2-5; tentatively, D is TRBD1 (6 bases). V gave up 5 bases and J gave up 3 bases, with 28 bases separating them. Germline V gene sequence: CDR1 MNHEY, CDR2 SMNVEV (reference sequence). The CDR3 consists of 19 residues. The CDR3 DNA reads TGTGCCAGCAGTCCCACACCAAAATACAGGGACATCCTAAAAGAGACCCAGTACTTC. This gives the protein CASSPTPKYRDILKETQYF.

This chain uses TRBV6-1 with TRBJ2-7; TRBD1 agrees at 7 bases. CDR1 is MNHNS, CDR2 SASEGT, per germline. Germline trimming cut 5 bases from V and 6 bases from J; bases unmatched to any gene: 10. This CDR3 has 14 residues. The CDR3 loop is CASSSGTEILEQYF. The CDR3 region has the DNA TGTGCCAGCAGTTCCGGGACAGAAATCCTCGAGCAGTACTTC.

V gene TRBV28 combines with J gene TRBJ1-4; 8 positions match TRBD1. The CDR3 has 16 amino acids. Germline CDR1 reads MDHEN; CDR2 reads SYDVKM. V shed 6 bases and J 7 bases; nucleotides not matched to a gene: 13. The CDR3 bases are TGTGCCAGCAGCACCTTCCAGGGGGCGCGGGGTGAAAAACTGTTTTTT. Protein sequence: CASSTFQGARGEKLFF.

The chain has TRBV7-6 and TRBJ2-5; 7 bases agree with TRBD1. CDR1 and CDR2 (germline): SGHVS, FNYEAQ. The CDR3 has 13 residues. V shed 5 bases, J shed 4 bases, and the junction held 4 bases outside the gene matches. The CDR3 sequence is CASSPQGRETQYF. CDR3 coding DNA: TGTGCCAGCAGCCCACAGGGGAGAGAGACCCAGTACTTC.

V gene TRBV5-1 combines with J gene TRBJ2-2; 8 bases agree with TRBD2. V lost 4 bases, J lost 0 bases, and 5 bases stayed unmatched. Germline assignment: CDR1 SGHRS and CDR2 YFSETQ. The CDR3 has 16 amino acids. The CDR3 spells CASSPGLVSNTGELFF. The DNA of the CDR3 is TGCGCCAGCAGCCCGGGACTAGTCTCGAACACCGGGGAGCTGTTTTTT.

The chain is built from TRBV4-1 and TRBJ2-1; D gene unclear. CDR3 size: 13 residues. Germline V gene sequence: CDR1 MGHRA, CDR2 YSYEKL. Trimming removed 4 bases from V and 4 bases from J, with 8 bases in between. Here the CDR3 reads CASSPRGYNEQFF. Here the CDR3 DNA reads TGCGCCAGCAGCCCTCGAGGTTACAATGAGCAGTTCTTC.

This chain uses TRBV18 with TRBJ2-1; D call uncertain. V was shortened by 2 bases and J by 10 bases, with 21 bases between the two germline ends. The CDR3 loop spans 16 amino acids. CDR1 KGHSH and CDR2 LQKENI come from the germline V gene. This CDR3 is CASSPALPNSNLEQFF. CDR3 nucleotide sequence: TGTGCCAGCTCACCAGCCCTCCCTAACTCCAACCTGGAGCAGTTCTTC.

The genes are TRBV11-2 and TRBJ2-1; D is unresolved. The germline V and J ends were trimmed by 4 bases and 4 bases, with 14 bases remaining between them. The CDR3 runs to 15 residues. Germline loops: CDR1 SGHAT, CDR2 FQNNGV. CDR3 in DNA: TGTGCCAGCAGCTCTGGCGGCGGATTGTACAATGAGCAGTTCTTC. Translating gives CASSSGGGLYNEQFF.

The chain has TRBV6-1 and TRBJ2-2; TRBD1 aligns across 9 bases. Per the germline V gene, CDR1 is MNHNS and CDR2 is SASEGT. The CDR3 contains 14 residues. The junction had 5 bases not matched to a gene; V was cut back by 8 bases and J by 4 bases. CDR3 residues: CASDGTGTTGELFF. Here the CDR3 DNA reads TGTGCCAGCGACGGGACAGGGACCACCGGGGAGCTGTTTTTT.